The next 15 T cell receptor beta chains were all read from a single sample in a study of cytomegalovirus exposure and HLA in healthy donors (dated by TCRdb to 2015 to 2018). The library was prepared using the immunoSEQ multiplex PCR assay. Sourced from immuneACCESS, this table was stored by TCRdb with only in-frame sequences that have V and J called. A share of the clones is absent; for the studies checked, an unresolved V gene accounts for under half, and the remainder has no known explanation. Present in this sample are approximately 230,000 clones, over 75% of which were seen just once. The ten largest clones represent approximately 12% of the sample. The sample comprised PBMCs. The source is a man younger than 30 in good health and CMV-seropositive.

With regard to this clone: At one end, the junction sequence differs from germline, possibly due to a read error. The chain has TRBV4-2 and TRBJ1-1, with D uncertain. The CDR3 spans 13 residues. CDR1 and CDR2 from the germline V gene are LGHNA and YNFKEQ. CDR3 amino acids: CASSQDSLGLPTF. The CDR3 DNA reads TGTGCCAGCAGCCAAGATTCCTTGGGGTTACCTACCTTT.

This rearrangement joins TRBV28 to TRBJ2-7; D not resolved. V gave up 3 bases and J gave up 2 bases, with 8 bases separating them. The germline gives CDR1 MDHEN, CDR2 SYDVKM. The CDR3 runs to 13 residues. CDR3 loop: CASSFGQPYEQYF. The CDR3 nucleotides read TGTGCCAGCAGTTTCGGGCAGCCCTACGAGCAGTACTTC. The whole variable domain, filled in from reference TRBV28 and TRBJ2-7, reads DVKVTQSSRYLVKRTGEKVFLECVQDMDHENMFWYRQDPGLGLRLIYFSYDVKMKEKGDIPEGYSVSREKKERFSLILESASTNQTSMYLCASSFGQPYEQYFGPGTRLTVT.

CDR3 amino acids: CASSFEGEKLFF. The CDR3 coding sequence is TGCGCCAGCAGCTTCGAAGGGGAAAAACTGTTTTTT. The rearrangement uses TRBV5-1 and TRBJ1-4; no definite D call. This CDR3 is built from 12 residues. Germline CDR1 reads SGHRS; CDR2 reads YFSETQ. V lost 2 bases, J lost 8 bases, and 7 bases lay in between.

Only a few counts were recorded for this clone. The rearrangement uses TRBV15 and TRBJ2-3, with D uncertain. V was clipped by 1 base and J by 1 base, with 9 bases between them. This CDR3 comprises 15 residues. CDR1 LNHNV and CDR2 YYDKDF come from the germline V gene (reference sequence). CDR3 in amino acids: CATSRGGYGTDTQYF. The CDR3, as DNA: TGTGCCACCAGCAGAGGGGGATATGGCACAGATACGCAGTATTTT.

The rearrangement links TRBV18 to TRBJ2-1; TRBD2 matches 8 bases. Germline V gene lookup returns CDR1 KGHSH and CDR2 LQKENI. Trimming removed 3 bases from V and 3 bases from J; junction bases left unmatched: 4. The CDR3 runs 15 residues. The DNA for the CDR3 is TGTGCCAGCTCACCGCGGCGGGAGGTCTACAATGAGCAGTTCTTC. The encoded protein is CASSPRREVYNEQFF.

The chain links TRBV7-6 to TRBJ2-3, with D maybe TRBD1 (6 bases). Germline CDR1 is SGHVS and CDR2 is FNYEAQ. The CDR3 loop spans 16 amino acids. Deletions cut 2 bases from V and 1 base from J, with 13 bases between. In nucleotides, the CDR3 is TGTGCCAGCAGCTTATTGCAGGGGATAGGCACAGATACGCAGTATTTT. Translating gives CASSLLQGIGTDTQYF. Filled out from reference TRBV7-6 and TRBJ2-3, the complete variable domain reads GAGVSQSPRYKVTKRGQDVALRCDPISGHVSLYWYRQALGQGPEFLTYFNYEAQQDKSGLPNDRFSAERPEGSISTLTIQRTEQRDSAMYRCASSLLQGIGTDTQYFGPGTRLTVL.

This rearrangement joins TRBV30 to TRBJ1-2; 8 bases map to TRBD1. Germline-derived CDR1 and CDR2 are GTSNPN and SVGIG (reference sequence). CDR3 length equals 17 residues. V lost 2 bases to trimming and J lost 2 bases; unmatched junction nucleotides: 13. The CDR3: CAWSIKAPGGANYGYTF. Written as DNA, the CDR3 is TGTGCCTGGAGTATTAAGGCCCCAGGGGGCGCAAACTATGGCTACACCTTC.

The rearrangement joins TRBV4-1 to TRBJ2-2, with TRBD2 identical over 10 bases. Germline loops: CDR1 MGHRA, CDR2 YSYEKL. V shed 2 bases, J shed 7 bases, and the junction held 7 bases outside the gene matches. The CDR3 runs to 16 residues. Here the CDR3 reads CASSQPSGRGVGELFF. The CDR3 bases are TGCGCCAGCAGCCAACCCAGCGGGAGGGGAGTCGGGGAGCTGTTTTTT.

The CDR3 nucleotides are TGCGCCAGCAGCCAAGGGCTAGCGGGAGCCGCCCCAGAGACCCAGTACTTC. Its protein product is CASSQGLAGAAPETQYF. This chain uses TRBV4-1 with TRBJ2-5, with 10 bases fitting TRBD2. The CDR3 extends over 17 amino acids. Germline loops: CDR1 MGHRA, CDR2 YSYEKL. The V segment lost 1 base and the J segment 4 bases; nucleotides outside the gene matches: 9.

V and J are TRBV5-5 and TRBJ1-2; TRBD1 aligns across 9 bases. The CDR3 totals 15 residues. V dropped 3 bases and J dropped 0; count of bases not matched to a gene: 3. CDR1 SGHKS and CDR2 YYEKEE come from the germline V gene (reference sequence). The CDR3 region has the DNA TGTGCCAGCAGCTGGGGGACAGGGACTAACTATGGCTACACCTTC. This translates into CASSWGTGTNYGYTF.

The chain couples TRBV2 to TRBJ1-1, with a tentative D call TRBD1 (5 bases). The CDR3 spans 12 residues. The V gene's germline CDR1 is SNHLY and CDR2 FYNNEI. V lost 7 bases and J 0 bases, leaving 6 bases between the germline ends. CDR3 residues: CASTGLNTEAFF. The CDR3 nucleotides read TGTGCCAGCACGGGGCTGAACACTGAAGCTTTCTTT. The full variable domain, in which reference TRBV2 and TRBJ1-1 provide the parts outside the CDR3, is EPEVTQTPSHQVTQMGQEVILRCVPISNHLYFYWYRQILGQKVEFLVSFYNNEISEKSEIFDDQFSVERPDGSNFTLKIRSTKLEDSAMYFCASTGLNTEAFFGQGTRLTVV.

This clone was counted many times. CDR3 coding DNA: TGTGCCAGCAGCGTAGATCACAGGGCCACCGGGGAGCTGTTTTTT. It yields the protein CASSVDHRATGELFF. This chain connects TRBV9 to TRBJ2-2; perhaps TRBD1 as D (6 bases). Per germline, CDR1 SGDLS and CDR2 YYNGEE. The germline V and J ends were trimmed by 0 bases and 4 bases, with 10 bases remaining between them. The CDR3 contains 15 residues.

This clone was detected only a few times. The chain carries TRBV28 and TRBJ2-7; D tentatively reads TRBD1 or TRBD2 (5 bases each). Trimming pared 5 bases from V and 3 bases from J, leaving 14 bases between. The CDR3 contains 14 residues. In germline, CDR1 is MDHEN, CDR2 SYDVKM. In DNA, the CDR3 is TGTGCCAGCAGTCTCCGAGGGGATGGCTACGAGCAGTACTTC. It is translated as CASSLRGDGYEQYF.

The rearrangement uses TRBV6-1 and TRBJ2-2, with TRBD2 matching over 7 bases. CDR3 length: 15 residues. V was clipped by 4 bases and J by 7 bases; unmatched bases: 9. The germline V gene has CDR1 MNHNS and CDR2 SASEGT. The CDR3 DNA sequence: TGTGCCAGCAGTGGTTCCGGACTAGACATCGGGGAGCTGTTTTTT. Protein product: CASSGSGLDIGELFF.

This chain joins TRBV6-6 and TRBJ2-7; 8 nucleotides line up with TRBD1. Germline V gene data show CDR1 as MNHNY and CDR2 as SVGAGI (reference sequence). With 8 bases clipped from V and 4 bases from J, the junction kept 13 bases outside the gene matches. The CDR3 length is 15 residues. The CDR3 DNA reads as TGTGCCAGCGGCCCGCTAGGGCAGGGGGCTTACGAGCAGTACTTC. Amino acids: CASGPLGQGAYEQYF.